What follows are 24 T cell receptor beta chains derived from one specimen sequenced in a study of blood T cell repertoires in COVID-19. Clones were sequenced by immunoSEQ multiplex PCR, and TCRdb holds only the in-frame ones, with some missing. The data show 200,000 to 300,000 clones, with roughly 87% seen just once and around 2.6% held by the top ten. The sequencing input was PBMCs or T cells enriched from blood (not recorded which). These receptor sequences come from a woman in her 30s with acute COVID-19.

V and J are TRBV7-9 and TRBJ2-1; 7 bases match TRBD1. Trimming removed 2 bases from V and 6 bases from J; junction bases left unmatched: 7. CDR1 and CDR2 from the germline V gene are SEHNR and FQNEAQ (reference sequence). There are 15 residues in the CDR3. In nucleotides, the CDR3 is TGTGCCAGCAGCTTATATACCCCAGGGGGCAATGAGCAGTTCTTC. This gives the protein CASSLYTPGGNEQFF.

The rearrangement uses TRBV4-2 and TRBJ1-4, with TRBD1 matching over 11 bases. The length of the CDR3 is 20 residues. Looked up from germline, CDR1 is LGHNA and CDR2 is YNFKEQ. The ends lost 2 bases at V and 5 bases at J; junction bases unmatched: 16. CDR3: CASSQRASGTGGRGNEKLFF. CDR3 nucleotide sequence: TGTGCCAGCAGCCAAAGGGCCTCCGGGACAGGGGGTAGAGGGAATGAAAAACTGTTTTTT.

The rearrangement links TRBV29-1 to TRBJ1-2; a possible D gene is TRBD1 (5 bases). From germline, CDR1 is SQVTM and CDR2 ANQGSEA. V lost 7 bases, J lost 3 bases, and 12 bases lay in between. This CDR3 region has 12 residues. The CDR3 sequence is CSARSGDYGYTF. CDR3 nucleotide sequence: TGCAGCGCAAGGTCGGGGGACTATGGCTACACCTTC.

The rearrangement uses TRBV6-5 and TRBJ2-7; 9 positions agree with TRBD1. CDR1 is MNHEY and CDR2 is SVGAGI in the germline V gene. The CDR3 contains 15 residues. V shed 4 bases and J 0 bases; nucleotides not matched to a gene: 4. CDR3 residues: CASSSPDRGSYEQYF. CDR3 nucleotides: TGTGCCAGCAGTTCCCCGGACAGGGGCTCCTACGAGCAGTACTTC.

The V gene is TRBV6-6, the J gene TRBJ1-1, with 10 bases matching TRBD1. J gave up 5 bases and V 5 bases, and 11 bases lay outside the gene matches. CDR3 size: 16 residues. Germline-derived CDR1 and CDR2 are MNHNY and SVGAGI (reference sequence). Written as DNA, the CDR3 is TGTGCCAGCAGTATCCGGGACAGGGGAGGGGGAACTGAAGCTTTCTTT. It yields the protein CASSIRDRGGGTEAFF.

The J gene is TRBJ1-1, the V gene TRBV12-5; a weak D match, TRBD1 (6 bases). V lost 7 bases and J 8 bases, leaving 23 bases between the germline ends. Germline V gene sequence: CDR1 LGHNT, CDR2 FRNRAP. CDR3 length equals 15 residues. The CDR3 region is CASAVTGLEVKEAFF. CDR3 DNA sequence: TGTGCTAGTGCCGTAACAGGGCTTGAAGTGAAAGAAGCTTTCTTT.

The gene calls are TRBV10-3 and TRBJ1-5, with a possible D match to TRBD1 (6 bases). The CDR3 has 17 residues. The V gene lost 2 bases and the J gene lost 0 bases, with 14 bases spanning the gap. From germline, CDR1 is ENHRY and CDR2 SYGVKD. CDR3 loop: CAISERDTYYSNQPQHF. CDR3 in DNA: TGTGCCATCAGTGAGCGGGACACCTACTATAGCAATCAGCCCCAGCATTTT.

This clone was seen a handful of times. V is TRBV6-6 and J is TRBJ1-4; 7 bases are a match to TRBD1. Germline CDR1 reads MNHNY; CDR2 reads SVGAGI (reference sequence). The V segment lost 5 bases and the J segment 0 bases; nucleotides outside the gene matches: 15. The CDR3 totals 19 residues. The DNA for the CDR3 is TGTGCCAGCAGTCCCCAAAGGACAGGACGAATTGCAACTAATGAAAAACTGTTTTTT. Translating gives CASSPQRTGRIATNEKLFF.

The CDR3 region is CASSPLSPTENSPLHF. The CDR3 DNA follows: TGTGCCAGTAGTCCGCTCTCGCCGACAGAAAATTCACCCCTCCACTTT. The rearrangement uses TRBV19 and TRBJ1-6, with a weak D call TRBD1 (5 bases). The CDR3 is 16 amino acids. Germline values: CDR1 LNHDA, CDR2 SQIVND (reference sequence). Trimming removed 5 bases at V and 7 bases at J, with 18 bases between.

The chain joins TRBV19 to TRBJ1-4; 7 nucleotides align to TRBD1. CDR3 length: 17 residues. Trimming removed 3 bases from V and 0 bases from J; junction bases left unmatched: 7. CDR1 is LNHDA, CDR2 SQIVND, per germline (reference sequence). CDR3 nucleotides: TGTGCCAGTAGTATGAGGACAGGACAAACAACTAATGAAAAACTGTTTTTT. Protein product: CASSMRTGQTTNEKLFF.

The chain combines TRBV7-2 with TRBJ1-2, with 7 positions matching TRBD1. V dropped 5 bases and J dropped 4; count of bases not matched to a gene: 10. Germline lookup yields CDR1 SGHTA and CDR2 FQGNSA. This CDR3 comprises 15 residues. This CDR3 is CASSPPQGNGYGYTF. The CDR3 DNA sequence: TGTGCCAGCAGCCCCCCACAGGGGAACGGCTATGGCTACACCTTC.

The J gene is TRBJ2-1, the V gene TRBV11-2, with a weak D call TRBD2 (5 bases). The CDR3 spans 15 residues. The V and J ends lost 5 bases and 7 bases respectively, with 18 bases between them. In germline, CDR1 is SGHAT, CDR2 FQNNGV. CDR3 DNA: TGTGCCAGCAGCGAACCTGGACTGCTAACGAATGAGCAGTTCTTC. Its translation: CASSEPGLLTNEQFF. Looking up the rest from reference TRBV11-2 and TRBJ2-1 gives the full variable domain: EAGVAQSPRYKIIEKRQSVAFWCNPISGHATLYWYQQILGQGPKLLIQFQNNGVVDDSQLPKDRFSAERLKGVDSTLKIQPAKLEDSAVYLCASSEPGLLTNEQFFGPGTRLTVL.

This clone was seen only a few times. V gene TRBV6-6 combines with J gene TRBJ2-7, with 9 bases fitting TRBD1. The V and J ends lost 5 bases and 0 bases, in that order; junction bases with no gene match: 8. The V gene's germline CDR1 is MNHNY and CDR2 SVGAGI (reference sequence). This CDR3 region has 16 residues. In DNA form, the CDR3 reads TGTGCCAGCAGTCGACACCGGGGACAGGGCTCCTACGAGCAGTACTTC. Translation: CASSRHRGQGSYEQYF.

The CDR3 sequence is CASSQFLNTEAFF. As DNA, the CDR3 is TGTGCCAGCAGCCAATTCTTAAACACTGAAGCTTTCTTT. This chain uses TRBV3-1 (or the pseudogene TRBV3-2) with TRBJ1-1, with no clear D. Trimming cost V 2 bases and J 2 bases, with 6 bases left between them. Germline V lookup: CDR1 LGHDT, CDR2 YNNKEL (reference sequence). This CDR3 spans 13 amino acids.

The genes are TRBV3-1 (or the pseudogene TRBV3-2) and TRBJ2-5; possibly TRBD2 for D (6 bases). The germline gives CDR1 LGHDT, CDR2 YNNKEL (reference sequence). The germline V and J ends were trimmed by 0 bases and 3 bases, with 11 bases remaining between them. CDR3 size: 15 residues. The CDR3 region is CASSQEGTEKETQYF. The CDR3 nucleotides read TGTGCCAGCAGCCAAGAGGGGACTGAAAAAGAGACCCAGTACTTC.

This clone was picked up one time. The chain uses TRBV10-3 and TRBJ1-5; 7 nucleotides align to TRBD1. Trimming cost V 0 bases and J 4 bases; bases outside gene matches: 3. CDR1 ENHRY and CDR2 SYGVKD come from the germline V gene. The CDR3 totals 15 residues. CDR3 amino acids: CAISESDRLNQPQHF. DNA for the CDR3: TGTGCCATCAGTGAGTCGGACAGGTTAAATCAGCCCCAGCATTTT.

The rearrangement uses TRBV3-1 (or the pseudogene TRBV3-2) and TRBJ1-6, with 7 bases matching TRBD1. This CDR3 region has 14 residues. The germline V gene encodes CDR1 LGHDT and CDR2 YNNKEL (reference sequence). The V gene end was trimmed by 4 bases and the J gene end by 7 bases; junction bases not matched to a gene: 4. The CDR3 DNA follows: TGTGCCAGCAGCCCCGGCAGGGGGAATTCACCCCTCCACTTT. Residues: CASSPGRGNSPLHF.

The V gene is TRBV19, the J gene TRBJ1-4; D uncertain. Germline V gives CDR1 LNHDA, CDR2 SQIVND (reference sequence). Trimming cost V 6 bases and J 4 bases, with 9 bases left between them. The CDR3 consists of 13 residues. CDR3 DNA sequence: TGTGCCAGTAGCCCGTCGTTTAATGAAAAACTGTTTTTT. Encoded protein: CASSPSFNEKLFF. The whole variable domain, filled in from reference TRBV19 and TRBJ1-4, reads DGGITQSPKYLFRKEGQNVTLSCEQNLNHDAMYWYRQDPGQGLRLIYYSQIVNDFQKGDIAEGYSVSREKKESFPLTVTSAQKNPTAFYLCASSPSFNEKLFFGSGTQLSVL.

The rearrangement links TRBV25-1 to TRBJ1-1, with 7 bases lining up with TRBD1. Germline lookup yields CDR1 MGHDK and CDR2 SYGVNS. The CDR3 is made up of 15 amino acids. Germline trimming cut 5 bases from V and 1 base from J; bases unmatched to any gene: 7. Written as DNA, the CDR3 is TGTGCCAGCAGTCCCGGGACAGAGAGGAACACTGAAGCTTTCTTT. Its protein is CASSPGTERNTEAFF.

The chain combines TRBV5-4 with TRBJ2-3; 13 bases are shared with TRBD2. Germline CDR1 reads SGHNT; CDR2 reads YYREEE (reference sequence). The CDR3 length is 18 residues. The junction had 8 bases not matched to a gene; V was cut back by 4 bases and J by 0 bases. CDR3 nucleotide sequence: TGTGCCAGCAGCCCCAGGACTAGCGGGGGCCTTAGCACAGATACGCAGTATTTT. Residues: CASSPRTSGGLSTDTQYF. Full variable domain (missing parts from reference TRBV5-4 and TRBJ2-3): ETGVTQSPTHLIKTRGQQVTLRCSSQSGHNTVSWYQQALGQGPQFIFQYYREEENGRGNFPPRFSGLQFPNYSSELNVNALELDDSALYLCASSPRTSGGLSTDTQYFGPGTRLTVL.

The rearrangement joins TRBV6-5 to TRBJ1-3; TRBD1 is a possible D gene (6 bases). Between the trimmed V and J ends, which lost 4 bases and 4 bases, there was a span of 8 bases. CDR3 length: 13 residues. Germline V gene sequence: CDR1 MNHEY, CDR2 SVGAGI. CDR3: CASSSGEGNTIYF. The DNA for the CDR3 is TGTGCCAGCAGTTCAGGGGAAGGAAACACCATATATTTT.

The rearrangement joins TRBV6-2 or TRBV6-3 to TRBJ1-5, with D uncertain. Germline loops: CDR1 MNHEY, CDR2 SVGEGT. The V end lost 5 bases, the J end lost 7 bases, and 15 bases lay between the germline ends. The CDR3 extends over 14 amino acids. This CDR3 reads CASSPLRSGQPQHF. As DNA, the CDR3 is TGTGCCAGCAGTCCACTCAGATCGGGGCAGCCCCAGCATTTT.

This chain links TRBV7-2 with TRBJ2-7, with 8 bases that match TRBD2. The CDR3 totals 15 residues. Germline CDR1 and CDR2: SGHTA and FQGNSA. The V segment lost 2 bases and the J segment 3 bases; nucleotides outside the gene matches: 6. The chain's CDR3 is CASSLRRGANYEQYF. Written as DNA, the CDR3 is TGTGCCAGCAGCTTAAGGCGGGGGGCTAACTACGAGCAGTACTTC.

CDR3 sequence: CASSALYEQYF. The CDR3 nucleotides are TGTGCCAGCAGCGCGCTCTACGAGCAGTACTTC. The chain recombines TRBV6-5 with TRBJ2-7; D gene unclear. This CDR3 is built from 11 residues. Germline values: CDR1 MNHEY, CDR2 SVGAGI. Trimming took 6 bases from V and 3 from J, leaving 6 bases between them.